A single sample is the source of the 2 T cell receptor beta chains below, sequenced in a study of cytomegalovirus exposure and HLA in healthy donors. Use of 60 Vbeta and 13 Jbeta primers characterized the PCR. This table comes from immunoSEQ multiplex PCR, and its TCRdb copy is limited to in-frame clones, with some not included. The repertoire table contains 200,000 to 250,000 clones. Sequencing used PBMCs. The receptors were gathered from a woman aged 25 to 39 in good health and CMV-seropositive.

The rearrangement links TRBV2 to TRBJ1-1; perhaps TRBD1 as D (5 bases). V shed 4 bases and J shed 0 bases, with 9 bases lying between them. The CDR3 covers 14 residues. Germline CDR1 and CDR2: SNHLY and FYNNEI. The CDR3: CASSGQNMNTEAFF. The CDR3 nucleotides read TGTGCCAGCAGTGGACAGAACATGAACACTGAAGCTTTCTTT.

CDR3 loop: CASSESGSYGYTF. CDR3 DNA sequence: TGTGCCAGCAGTGAGTCTGGCAGCTATGGCTACACCTTC. The J gene is TRBJ1-2, the V gene TRBV25-1, with no clear D. This CDR3 spans 13 amino acids. Deletions cut 3 bases from V and 4 bases from J, with 9 bases between. In germline, CDR1 is MGHDK, CDR2 SYGVNS.